One T cell receptor (beta chain) is described in this entry. What it binds is not known. This CDR3 is 15 amino acids long. Germline CDR1 WSHSY, CDR2 SAAADI. The V and J ends lost 5 bases and 4 bases, in that order; junction bases with no gene match: 8. This sample was taken from a study of cytomegalovirus exposure and HLA in healthy donors. Study at large: Falling in the Caucasian-associated ancestry cluster were approximately 86% of 398 genotyped donors. Points from the study as a whole: TRBV6-2, TRBV6-3 and some other V segments were excluded as indistinguishable. Later analysis associated a missense DCLRE1C variant with TCR beta V- and J-gene trimming. CMV serostatus stood as the only immune exposure information on hand.

Vbeta (60) and Jbeta (13) primers were used in the PCR. Here immunoSEQ multiplex PCR was the method, and the copy in TCRdb shows in-frame clones only, minus some. The table has 100,000 to 150,000 clones, around 86% seen once; the top ten hold around 0.67%. The TCR originated in a man aged 18 to 29 in good health and CMV-seronegative. Specimen: PBMCs. The chain links TRBV10-2 to TRBJ1-2, with TRBD1 identical over 9 bases. CDR3 in DNA: TGCGCCAGCAGTAACAGGGGGCGAACTCCCTATGGCTACACCTTC. It translates to CASSNRGRTPYGYTF.